A single sample is the source of the 27 T cell receptor beta chains below, sequenced in a study of shared clonotypes between healthy human individuals. Sequenced by immunoSEQ multiplex PCR; TCRdb stores in-frame clones only, minus some. The sample holds 2,100,000 or so clones; more than 90% are singletons and the top ten take 0.1% to 0.15%. The sequencing sample was made of naive CD4+ T cells sorted from blood. As for subset: CD45RA+ positively selected. The receptors shown here come from a man between 18 and 35 years old in good health.

The chain couples TRBV7-9 to TRBJ2-5, with 7 bases fitting TRBD1. This CDR3 comprises 18 residues. Germline CDR1 reads SEHNR; CDR2 reads FQNEAQ (reference sequence). V gave up 5 bases and J gave up 2 bases; unmatched junction bases: 17. CDR3 in DNA: TGTGCCAGCAGCGTACGTCCCCGGGACAGCATTTCGCAAGAGACCCAGTACTTC. This sequence encodes CASSVRPRDSISQETQYF.

The rearrangement uses TRBV10-2 and TRBJ2-2; 15 bases map to TRBD2. Germline V gene sequence: CDR1 WSHSY, CDR2 SAAADI. V gave up 1 base and J gave up 1 base; unmatched junction bases: 4. The CDR3 contains 19 residues. CDR3 in amino acids: CASSEFGTSGRRNTGELFF. For the CDR3, the DNA is TGCGCCAGCAGTGAGTTTGGGACTAGCGGGAGGCGGAACACCGGGGAGCTGTTTTTT.

The chain recombines TRBV9 with TRBJ2-6; 11 bases are shared with TRBD2. Trimming at V came to 0 bases and at J to 0 bases, leaving 5 bases not matched to a gene. This CDR3 comprises 19 residues. Germline loops: CDR1 SGDLS, CDR2 YYNGEE. CDR3 sequence (DNA): TGTGCCAGCAGCGTAGGGCTAGCGGGGGGCTACTCTGGGGCCAACGTCCTGACTTTC. The encoded protein is CASSVGLAGGYSGANVLTF.

This rearrangement joins TRBV5-8 to TRBJ2-7, with 8 bases fitting TRBD1. This CDR3 is 15 amino acids long. V trimming: 2 bases; J trimming: 6 bases; junction bases outside the gene matches: 10. CDR1 and CDR2 from the germline V gene are SGHTS and YDEGEE. This CDR3 reads CASSLLFTGGREQYF. CDR3 bases: TGTGCCAGCAGCTTACTTTTCACAGGGGGACGCGAGCAGTACTTC.

In its sample, this clone was seen once. The DNA for the CDR3 is TGTGCCAGCAAAAAGGGTTCGGGAAACACCATATATTTT. Its protein is CASKKGSGNTIYF. The V gene is TRBV28, the J gene TRBJ1-3; no clear D. Germline V lookup: CDR1 MDHEN, CDR2 SYDVKM. The CDR3 contains 13 residues. The V and J ends lost 7 bases and 4 bases respectively, with 11 bases between them.

V is TRBV6-5 and J is TRBJ2-3; D remains unclear. This CDR3 contains 11 residues. CDR1 is MNHEY and CDR2 is SVGAGI in the germline V gene. Trimming removed 5 bases at V and 3 bases at J, with 3 bases between. CDR3 in DNA: TGTGCCAGCAGTCAGACAGATACGCAGTATTTT. It is translated as CASSQTDTQYF.

V gene TRBV30 combines with J gene TRBJ1-2; no reliable D call. Between the trimmed V and J ends, which lost 0 bases and 5 bases, there was a span of 19 bases. The CDR3 spans 16 residues. Germline V gene sequence: CDR1 GTSNPN, CDR2 SVGIG (reference sequence). The CDR3 loop reads CAWSVSTAPRGYGYTF. The DNA of the CDR3 is TGTGCCTGGAGTGTAAGCACAGCTCCCCGAGGGTATGGCTACACCTTC.

The chain recombines TRBV10-3 with TRBJ2-7; 8 nucleotides match TRBD1. The CDR3 totals 13 residues. V dropped 10 bases and J dropped 1; count of bases not matched to a gene: 6. The germline V gene encodes CDR1 ENHRY and CDR2 SYGVKD. CDR3 loop: CATWTGISYEQYF. The DNA of the CDR3 is TGTGCCACTTGGACAGGGATTTCCTACGAGCAGTACTTC.

Of note for this clone: Other DNA variants within this sample encode the same CDR3. This rearrangement joins TRBV5-1 to TRBJ1-3; D is perhaps TRBD1 (5 bases). V lost 5 bases to trimming and J lost 2 bases, with 11 bases between them. Germline CDR1 and CDR2: SGHRS and YFSETQ. The CDR3 consists of 14 residues. For the CDR3, the DNA is TGCGCCAGCAGGGTCCAGGGTCCTGGAAACACCATATATTTT. Its protein is CASRVQGPGNTIYF.

The J gene is TRBJ2-3, the V gene TRBV6-6, with D unclear. The germline V and J ends were trimmed by 6 bases and 1 base, with 11 bases remaining between them. The CDR3 covers 14 residues. The germline CDR1 and CDR2 sequences are MNHNY and SVGAGI (reference sequence). The CDR3 coding sequence is TGTGCCAGCAGGCTATTGACTGGCACAGATACGCAGTATTTT. Amino acids: CASRLLTGTDTQYF.

This clone was seen more than once but under ten times. The chain links TRBV18 to TRBJ1-6; D is unresolved. This CDR3 is 13 amino acids long. Deletions cut 7 bases from V and 7 bases from J, with 11 bases between. Germline V gene data show CDR1 as KGHSH and CDR2 as LQKENI. The CDR3 sequence: CASFGRENSPLHF. The CDR3 DNA follows: TGTGCCAGCTTCGGGAGAGAGAATTCACCCCTCCACTTT.

This sequence joins TRBV10-1 and TRBJ1-5; D not resolved. Germline CDR1 reads WNHNN; CDR2 reads SYGVQD (reference sequence). Trimming stripped 3 bases from V and 6 bases from J, with 9 bases between. The CDR3 loop spans 13 amino acids. CDR3 sequence (DNA): TGCGCCAGCAGTGAAGGGTCGGGTCAGCCCCAGCATTTT. The encoded protein is CASSEGSGQPQHF.

The chain has TRBV10-3 and TRBJ1-1; D is undetermined. This CDR3 region has 14 residues. Trimming shortened V by 6 bases and J by 1 base, and 12 bases separated the two germline ends. Germline-derived CDR1 and CDR2 are ENHRY and SYGVKD. CDR3 nucleotide sequence: TGTGCCATCAGGGGTAGCAGCACGAACACTGAAGCTTTCTTT. Translating it yields CAIRGSSTNTEAFF.

The V and J genes are TRBV5-1 and TRBJ2-3; TRBD2 aligns across 13 bases. CDR1 SGHRS and CDR2 YFSETQ come from the germline V gene. CDR3 size: 20 residues. Trimming removed 1 base from V and 4 bases from J; junction bases left unmatched: 15. The CDR3 sequence: CASSLLTRTSGGSVADTQYF. CDR3 nucleotides: TGCGCCAGCAGCTTGTTAACGCGGACTAGCGGGGGATCGGTGGCAGATACGCAGTATTTT.

The V call is TRBV11-2, the J call TRBJ2-1; 8 bases fit TRBD1. Germline V gene lookup returns CDR1 SGHAT and CDR2 FQNNGV. The CDR3 length is 15 residues. V lost 3 bases to trimming and J lost 2 bases; unmatched junction nucleotides: 3. The CDR3 loop is CASSFNRGTYNEQFF. DNA for the CDR3: TGTGCCAGCAGCTTCAACAGGGGGACCTACAATGAGCAGTTCTTC.

This clone was recorded only once. The CDR3: CASSPWDREGGYTF. DNA for the CDR3: TGTGCCAGCTCACCATGGGACAGAGAGGGTGGCTACACCTTC. The chain uses TRBV18 and TRBJ1-2, with 7 bases identical to TRBD1. V shed 2 bases and J 7 bases; nucleotides not matched to a gene: 7. The CDR3 length is 14 residues. Germline lookup yields CDR1 KGHSH and CDR2 LQKENI.

The chain carries TRBV6-5 and TRBJ1-6, with no clear D. This CDR3 region has 14 residues. Trimming removed 3 bases at V and 10 bases at J, with 13 bases between. The germline V gene encodes CDR1 MNHEY and CDR2 SVGAGI. The CDR3 nucleotides are TGTGCCAGCAGTTATGGGAGGTTGGACTCACCCCTCCACTTT. Residues: CASSYGRLDSPLHF.

This chain connects TRBV7-9 to TRBJ2-7; TRBD1 might be the D (6 bases). V was cut by 5 bases and J by 2 bases, with 10 bases left in between. CDR3 length: 13 amino acids. CDR1 is SEHNR, CDR2 FQNEAQ, per germline (reference sequence). Written as DNA, the CDR3 is TGTGCCAGCAGCAACCGGGACACCTACGAGCAGTACTTC. Protein: CASSNRDTYEQYF.

The chain couples TRBV28 to TRBJ2-5; D unclear. The CDR3 runs 14 residues. V lost 5 bases, J lost 2 bases, and 12 bases lay in between. Germline CDR1 is MDHEN and CDR2 is SYDVKM. The DNA of the CDR3 is TGTGCCAGCAGTACCAATTGGCAGCAAGAGACCCAGTACTTC. Protein: CASSTNWQQETQYF.

A word on this clone: Other nucleotide sequences in the sample specify the same CDR3. The chain combines TRBV7-2 with TRBJ2-5; D perhaps matches TRBD2 (6 bases). This CDR3 comprises 14 residues. The ends were cut back, 2 bases at V and 4 bases at J, with 11 bases in the middle. CDR1 SGHTA and CDR2 FQGNSA come from the germline V gene. The CDR3 is CASSLQGGGETQYF. Here the CDR3 DNA reads TGTGCCAGCAGCTTACAGGGAGGAGGAGAGACCCAGTACTTC.

The chain's CDR3 is CASSQAGGRGTYEQYF. The DNA of the CDR3 is TGTGCCAGCAGCCAAGCTGGGGGCAGGGGGACCTACGAGCAGTACTTC. V is TRBV4-2 and J is TRBJ2-7, with 7 bases that match TRBD1. CDR3 length: 16 residues. The J segment lost 2 bases and the V segment lost 1 base, leaving 8 bases of the junction unmatched. The germline gives CDR1 LGHNA, CDR2 YNFKEQ.

The rearrangement joins TRBV25-1 to TRBJ1-2; no clear D gene. This CDR3 comprises 15 residues. Germline loops: CDR1 MGHDK, CDR2 SYGVNS. The V end was cut by 3 bases, the J end by 4 bases, with 15 bases between. Here the CDR3 DNA reads TGTGCCAGCAGTGACCCTCCCGACACCACCTATGGCTACACCTTC. Its translation: CASSDPPDTTYGYTF.

The chain carries TRBV5-1 and TRBJ2-2; 12 bases align to TRBD2. The CDR3 extends over 18 amino acids. The germline gives CDR1 SGHRS, CDR2 YFSETQ. After removal of 1 base from V and 0 bases from J, the junction contained 4 bases not matched to a gene. CDR3 loop: CASSLLASGRANTGELFF. The DNA of the CDR3 is TGCGCCAGCAGCTTGTTGGCTAGCGGGAGGGCGAACACCGGGGAGCTGTTTTTT.

V and J are TRBV5-1 and TRBJ2-5, with 11 bases aligning to TRBD2. The CDR3 is made up of 16 amino acids. Looked up from germline, CDR1 is SGHRS and CDR2 is YFSETQ. J gave up 5 bases and V 2 bases, and 8 bases lay outside the gene matches. This chain's CDR3 is CASSFATSGSGETQYF. The CDR3 coding sequence is TGCGCCAGCAGCTTCGCAACTAGCGGGAGTGGGGAGACCCAGTACTTC.

The chain uses TRBV28 and TRBJ2-1, with D perhaps matching TRBD1 or TRBD2 (5 bases each). The CDR3 spans 15 residues. V lost 4 bases, J lost 8 bases, and 18 bases lay in between. CDR1 MDHEN and CDR2 SYDVKM come from the germline V gene. Written as DNA, the CDR3 is TGTGCCAGCAGTTACGGGGCTAGTTATTGGTATGAGCAGTTCTTC. It specifies CASSYGASYWYEQFF.

As to this clone: Within the sample, other DNA sequences also encode this same CDR3. The rearrangement links TRBV6-1 to TRBJ1-1; 11 bases fit TRBD1. V lost 6 bases and J lost 5; bases outside the gene matches: 2. This CDR3 has 13 amino acids. CDR1 is MNHNS and CDR2 is SASEGT in the germline V gene. CDR3 DNA: TGTGCCAGCAGGGGACAGGGGGGTACTGAAGCTTTCTTT. This translates into CASRGQGGTEAFF.

The genes are TRBV6-5 and TRBJ2-7, with a tentative D call TRBD1 (5 bases). V gave up 1 base and J gave up 7 bases, with 11 bases separating them. CDR1 and CDR2 from the germline V gene are MNHEY and SVGAGI. CDR3 length: 13 residues. The CDR3 bases are TGTGCCAGCAGTTACTGGGGCCAAGGGGAGCAGTACTTC. Its protein is CASSYWGQGEQYF.